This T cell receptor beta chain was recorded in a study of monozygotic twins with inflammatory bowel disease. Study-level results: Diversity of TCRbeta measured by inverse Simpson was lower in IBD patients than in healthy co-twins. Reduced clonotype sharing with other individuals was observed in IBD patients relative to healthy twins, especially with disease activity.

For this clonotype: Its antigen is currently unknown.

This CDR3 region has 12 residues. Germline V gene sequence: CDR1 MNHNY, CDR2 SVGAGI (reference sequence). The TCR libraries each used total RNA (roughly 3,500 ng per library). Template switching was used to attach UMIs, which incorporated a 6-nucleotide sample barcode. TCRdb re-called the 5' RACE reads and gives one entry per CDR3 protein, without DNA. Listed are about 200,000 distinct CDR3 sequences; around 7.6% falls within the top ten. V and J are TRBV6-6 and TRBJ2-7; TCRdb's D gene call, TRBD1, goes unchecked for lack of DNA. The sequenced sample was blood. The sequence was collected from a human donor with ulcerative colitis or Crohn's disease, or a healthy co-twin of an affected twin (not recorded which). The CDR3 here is CASSDRGNEQYF.